One sample yielded the 28 T cell receptor beta chains listed below, sequenced in a study of shared clonotypes between healthy human individuals. The protocol was immunoSEQ multiplex PCR, while the TCRdb copy is restricted to in-frame clones and leaves out a portion. Altogether more than 1,200,000 clones are present, approximately 98.5% being singletons, with the ten largest covering over 0.3%. The sequencing input was naive CD4+ T cells sorted from blood. Noted subset: CD45RA+ positively selected. The source of these receptors is a man aged 30-40 years in good health.

CDR3 DNA sequence: TGTGCCAGCACCCCGGCGGGAGTTGGGGAGCAGTACTTC. Translation gives CASTPAGVGEQYF. The chain employs TRBV18 and TRBJ2-7; TRBD2 matches 7 bases. V lost 8 bases and J lost 7; bases outside the gene matches: 11. The CDR3 has 13 residues. Germline loops: CDR1 KGHSH, CDR2 LQKENI.

The chain employs TRBV18 and TRBJ1-1, with 7 bases matching TRBD1. The CDR3 consists of 13 residues. CDR1 is KGHSH and CDR2 is LQKENI in the germline V gene. The V and J ends lost 5 bases and 4 bases, in that order; junction bases with no gene match: 4. CDR3 amino acids: CASSSDRRTEAFF. The CDR3 nucleotides are TGTGCCAGCTCATCGGACAGGCGCACTGAAGCTTTCTTT.

V and J are TRBV19 and TRBJ2-2; D call uncertain. V was pared by 4 bases and J by 5 bases, with 14 bases between. The CDR3 runs 15 residues. In germline, CDR1 is LNHDA, CDR2 SQIVND (reference sequence). The CDR3 spells CASSTLGPGTGELFF. CDR3 sequence (DNA): TGTGCCAGTAGTACCCTAGGTCCTGGGACCGGGGAGCTGTTTTTT.

The gene calls are TRBV7-2 and TRBJ1-2; 7 nucleotides agree with TRBD1. CDR1 and CDR2 (germline): SGHTA, FQGNSA. After removal of 7 bases from V and 2 bases from J, the junction contained 1 base not matched to a gene. The CDR3 covers 12 residues. CDR3 amino acids: CASTGGNYGYTF. In DNA, the CDR3 is TGTGCCAGCACAGGGGGGAACTATGGCTACACCTTC.

The J gene is TRBJ2-3, the V gene TRBV7-9; TRBD2 matches 9 bases. This CDR3 region has 16 residues. CDR1 and CDR2 from the germline V gene are SEHNR and FQNEAQ (reference sequence). V lost 3 bases to trimming and J lost 0 bases; unmatched junction nucleotides: 4. The CDR3: CASSFQTSGSTDTQYF. The CDR3 nucleotides are TGTGCCAGCAGCTTCCAGACTAGCGGCAGCACAGATACGCAGTATTTT. The full variable domain, completed using reference TRBV7-9 and TRBJ2-3, is DTGVSQNPRHKITKRGQNVTFRCDPISEHNRLYWYRQTLGQGPEFLTYFQNEAQLEKSRLLSDRFSAERPKGSFSTLEIQRTEQGDSAMYLCASSFQTSGSTDTQYFGPGTRLTVL.

The chain is built from TRBV1 and TRBJ2-7; the D call TRBD2 from the table was never checked on the DNA. TRBV1 is termed a pseudogene. This CDR3 is built from 15 residues. The CDR3 here is CTSRTGTSGFYEQYF. The CDR3 DNA follows: TGCACCAGCAGAACCGGGACTAGCGGTTTCTACGAGCAGTACTTC.

With respect to this clone: This same CDR3 is encoded by further DNA sequences in the sample. The rearrangement joins TRBV20-1 to TRBJ2-5, with D unresolved. CDR1 and CDR2 from the germline V gene are DFQATT and SNEGSKA (reference sequence). Trimming pared 3 bases from V and 5 bases from J, leaving 7 bases between. CDR3 length equals 11 residues. Written as DNA, the CDR3 is TGCAGTGCTAGCCCGCGGGAGACCCAGTACTTC. Protein sequence: CSASPRETQYF.

The chain links TRBV9 to TRBJ1-1, with D unresolved. This CDR3 spans 13 amino acids. From germline, CDR1 is SGDLS and CDR2 YYNGEE. Trimming shortened V by 4 bases and J by 0 bases, and 7 bases separated the two germline ends. CDR3 loop: CASSPWMNTEAFF. In DNA form, the CDR3 reads TGTGCCAGCAGCCCTTGGATGAACACTGAAGCTTTCTTT.

This sequence joins TRBV10-2 and TRBJ2-2; no clear D. The CDR3 has 13 residues. Germline loops: CDR1 WSHSY, CDR2 SAAADI. Trimming pared 4 bases from V and 2 bases from J, leaving 5 bases between. CDR3 coding DNA: TGCGCCAGCAGTGTGACCAACACCGGGGAGCTGTTTTTT. This codes for CASSVTNTGELFF.

The rearrangement joins TRBV7-2 to TRBJ2-7; unclear D gene. This CDR3 region has 13 residues. Germline CDR1 SGHTA, CDR2 FQGNSA. The germline V and J ends were trimmed by 0 bases and 4 bases, with 7 bases remaining between them. Written as DNA, the CDR3 is TGTGCCAGCAGCTTAGCGATCCCATACGAGCAGTACTTC. It codes for CASSLAIPYEQYF.

This chain joins TRBV18 and TRBJ2-3; the D is unclear. CDR1 KGHSH and CDR2 LQKENI come from the germline V gene. The CDR3 contains 16 residues. V lost 4 bases and J lost 2, with 16 bases in between. CDR3 protein: CASSLIEFRTTDTQYF. The CDR3, as DNA: TGTGCCAGCTCACTTATAGAGTTCAGGACCACAGATACGCAGTATTTT.

This clone is a singleton in its sample. This chain joins TRBV29-1 and TRBJ2-5, with D unresolved. This CDR3 is built from 15 residues. V was shortened by 0 bases and J by 2 bases, with 13 bases between the two germline ends. The V gene's germline CDR1 is SQVTM and CDR2 ANQGSEA. In DNA, the CDR3 is TGCAGCGTTGAAGAGCCGGGCTCGGAACAAGAGACCCAGTACTTC. It specifies CSVEEPGSEQETQYF.

The V call is TRBV9, the J call TRBJ2-1; D may be TRBD1 or TRBD2 (7 bases each). V was pared by 4 bases and J by 10 bases, with 27 bases between. The CDR3 runs to 17 residues. The germline CDR1 and CDR2 sequences are SGDLS and YYNGEE. Written as DNA, the CDR3 is TGTGCCAGCAGCCAGGGGGTAGGGCTAGCGGACCTTAGGGAGCAGTTCTTC. It translates to CASSQGVGLADLREQFF.

The CDR3 nucleotides read TGCGCCAGCAGTATGGCCCCGGGACAGGATCAGCCCCAGCATTTT. Encoded protein: CASSMAPGQDQPQHF. The chain combines TRBV5-1 with TRBJ1-5, with 8 bases matching TRBD1. There are 15 residues in the CDR3. Germline trimming cut 5 bases from V and 5 bases from J; bases unmatched to any gene: 9. Germline lookup yields CDR1 SGHRS and CDR2 YFSETQ.

The rearrangement joins TRBV30 to TRBJ2-3; 14 positions agree with TRBD2. Germline loops: CDR1 GTSNPN, CDR2 SVGIG (reference sequence). The J segment lost 7 bases and the V segment lost 4 bases, leaving 7 bases of the junction unmatched. There are 15 residues in the CDR3. CDR3 sequence: CAWTKTSGRGYTQYF. CDR3 in DNA: TGTGCCTGGACGAAGACTAGCGGGAGGGGGTATACGCAGTATTTT.

This clone was recorded only once. The gene calls are TRBV11-3 and TRBJ2-7; 9 nucleotides agree with TRBD1. With V trimmed by 5 bases and J by 6 bases, 8 bases remained unmatched. The length of the CDR3 is 14 residues. From germline, CDR1 is SGHNT and CDR2 YENEEA. CDR3 in amino acids: CASSKGGQGGEQYF. DNA for the CDR3: TGTGCCAGCAGCAAAGGGGGACAGGGAGGCGAGCAGTACTTC.

The gene calls are TRBV4-1 and TRBJ1-2; TRBD1 agrees at 8 bases. The CDR3 has 15 residues. In germline, CDR1 is MGHRA, CDR2 YSYEKL. Unmatched junction bases numbered 5, after V lost 0 bases and J lost 5 bases. The CDR3 bases are TGCGCCAGCAGCCAAGAGACGGGACAGGAGTATGGCTACACCTTC. It codes for CASSQETGQEYGYTF.

The table lists this clone with a count of one. The gene calls are TRBV6-6 and TRBJ2-7, with a tentative D call TRBD1 (5 bases). V was shortened by 0 bases and J by 1 base, with 10 bases between the two germline ends. Looked up from germline, CDR1 is MNHNY and CDR2 is SVGAGI (reference sequence). The CDR3 contains 15 residues. CDR3 amino acids: CASSYSGQGSYEQYF. Here the CDR3 DNA reads TGTGCCAGCAGTTACTCCGGGCAGGGATCCTACGAGCAGTACTTC.

This sequence joins TRBV7-8 and TRBJ1-1, with 8 nucleotides matching TRBD1. This CDR3 is 16 amino acids long. V trimming: 5 bases; J trimming: 4 bases; junction bases outside the gene matches: 12. Germline lookup yields CDR1 SGHVS and CDR2 FQNEAQ. The CDR3 DNA reads TGTGCCAGCAGCCTCGTCCCCCAGGGGGCGACCACTGAAGCTTTCTTT. Translation gives CASSLVPQGATTEAFF.

The chain recombines TRBV7-2 with TRBJ2-7; 8 bases agree with TRBD2. This CDR3 is 15 amino acids long. Germline V lookup: CDR1 SGHTA, CDR2 FQGNSA. The V gene end was trimmed by 5 bases and the J gene end by 3 bases; junction bases not matched to a gene: 9. CDR3 sequence (DNA): TGTGCCAGCAGCCCCGCGGGGGGTGGGGGCTACGAGCAGTACTTC. Its protein is CASSPAGGGGYEQYF.

This clone was recorded once. The rearrangement uses TRBV2 and TRBJ2-7; 8 bases agree with TRBD1. Germline V gives CDR1 SNHLY, CDR2 FYNNEI. This CDR3 spans 13 amino acids. J gave up 5 bases and V 7 bases, and 7 bases lay outside the gene matches. The CDR3 here is CASTRTGQNEQYF. CDR3 in DNA: TGTGCCAGCACTAGGACAGGGCAAAACGAGCAGTACTTC.

The chain combines TRBV5-4 with TRBJ2-3; TRBD2 aligns across 10 bases. The length of the CDR3 is 16 residues. After removal of 3 bases from V and 4 bases from J, the junction contained 8 bases not matched to a gene. Germline CDR1 is SGHNT and CDR2 is YYREEE (reference sequence). The CDR3 loop reads CASSYNSGGLSDTQYF. CDR3 coding DNA: TGTGCCAGCAGCTATAATAGCGGGGGGTTGTCAGATACGCAGTATTTT.

The V and J genes are TRBV19 and TRBJ1-4; D might be TRBD1 (5 bases). Between the trimmed V and J ends, which lost 3 bases and 14 bases, there was a span of 16 bases. The germline V gene has CDR1 LNHDA and CDR2 SQIVND (reference sequence). The CDR3 totals 13 residues. This CDR3 reads CASSMGTGPILFF. The CDR3 DNA is TGTGCCAGTAGTATGGGGACGGGCCCCATCCTGTTTTTT.

The chain employs TRBV5-1 and TRBJ2-1; D is undetermined. The CDR3 extends over 12 amino acids. Germline V gene sequence: CDR1 SGHRS, CDR2 YFSETQ. The V and J ends lost 3 bases and 9 bases respectively, with 10 bases between them. The CDR3 is CASSSPPGEQFF. The CDR3 region has the DNA TGCGCCAGCAGCTCCCCCCCTGGTGAGCAGTTCTTC.

V is TRBV10-2 and J is TRBJ2-3; D is uncertain. CDR3 length: 11 residues. V was trimmed by 4 bases and J by 4 bases, leaving 3 bases between them. Germline V gene lookup returns CDR1 WSHSY and CDR2 SAAADI. CDR3 loop: CASSVSDTQYF. The CDR3 DNA reads TGCGCCAGCAGTGTGTCAGATACGCAGTATTTT.

The chain couples TRBV6-5 to TRBJ2-2; maybe TRBD2 (5 bases). Trimming shortened V by 6 bases and J by 8 bases, and 19 bases separated the two germline ends. Germline CDR1 reads MNHEY; CDR2 reads SVGAGI. The CDR3 is 15 residues long. The CDR3 nucleotides are TGTGCCAGCAGCAGGACTCCATCTTCTGAAGGGGAGCTGTTTTTT. Its translation: CASSRTPSSEGELFF.

The V and J genes are TRBV15 and TRBJ2-1; D is perhaps TRBD1 (6 bases). Trimming shortened V by 6 bases and J by 6 bases, and 9 bases separated the two germline ends. CDR3 length: 12 amino acids. Germline CDR1 LNHNV, CDR2 YYDKDF (reference sequence). CDR3 sequence reads: CATSEQGNEQFF. In nucleotides, the CDR3 is TGTGCCACCAGTGAACAGGGCAATGAGCAGTTCTTC. Supplemented by reference TRBV15 and TRBJ2-1, the full variable domain reads DAMVIQNPRYQVTQFGKPVTLSCSQTLNHNVMYWYQQKSSQAPKLLFHYYDKDFNNEADTPDNFQSRRPNTSFCFLDIRSPGLGDTAMYLCATSEQGNEQFFGPGTRLTVL.

The rearrangement joins TRBV6-5 to TRBJ2-7; D may be TRBD2 (6 bases). The CDR3 spans 15 residues. The V gene lost 6 bases and the J gene lost 4 bases, with 19 bases spanning the gap. Per the germline V gene, CDR1 is MNHEY and CDR2 is SVGAGI. The DNA for the CDR3 is TGTGCCAGCAGCCCTTGGGTCGAGGGGACTTACGAGCAGTACTTC. Residues: CASSPWVEGTYEQYF.